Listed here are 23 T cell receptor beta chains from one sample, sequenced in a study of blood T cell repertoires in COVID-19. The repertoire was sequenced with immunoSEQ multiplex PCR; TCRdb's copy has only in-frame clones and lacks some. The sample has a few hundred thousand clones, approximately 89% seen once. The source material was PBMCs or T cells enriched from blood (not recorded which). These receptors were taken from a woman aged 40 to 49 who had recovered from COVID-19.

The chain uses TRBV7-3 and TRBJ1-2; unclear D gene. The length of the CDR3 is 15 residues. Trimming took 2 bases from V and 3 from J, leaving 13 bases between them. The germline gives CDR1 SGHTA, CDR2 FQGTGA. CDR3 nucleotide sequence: TGTGCCAGCAGCTTAGAATATAGTCCGCACTATGGCTACACCTTC. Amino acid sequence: CASSLEYSPHYGYTF.

CDR3 bases: TGTGCCACCAGTAGGCCAGGGGGTGGCGGCTACACCTTC. Its translation: CATSRPGGGGYTF. This chain uses TRBV24-1 with TRBJ1-2; TRBD1 agrees at 7 bases. Germline V gene sequence: CDR1 KGHDR, CDR2 SFDVKD. The V segment lost 6 bases and the J segment 8 bases; nucleotides outside the gene matches: 8. CDR3 length equals 13 residues.

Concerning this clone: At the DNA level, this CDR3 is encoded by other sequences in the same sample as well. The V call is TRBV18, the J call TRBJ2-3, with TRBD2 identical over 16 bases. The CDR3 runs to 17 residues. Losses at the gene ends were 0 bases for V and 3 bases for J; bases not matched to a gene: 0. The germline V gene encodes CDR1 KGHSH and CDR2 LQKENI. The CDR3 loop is CASSPPGLAGGTDTQYF. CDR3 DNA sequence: TGTGCCAGCTCACCACCGGGACTAGCGGGAGGGACAGATACGCAGTATTTT. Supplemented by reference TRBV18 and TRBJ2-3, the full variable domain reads NAGVMQNPRHLVRRRGQEARLRCSPMKGHSHVYWYRQLPEEGLKFMVYLQKENIIDESGMPKERFSAEFPKEGPSILRIQQVVRGDSAAYFCASSPPGLAGGTDTQYFGPGTRLTVL.

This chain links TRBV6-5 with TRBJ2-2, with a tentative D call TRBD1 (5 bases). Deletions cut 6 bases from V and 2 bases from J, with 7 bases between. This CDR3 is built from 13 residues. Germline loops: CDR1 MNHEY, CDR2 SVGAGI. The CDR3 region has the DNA TGTGCCAGCAGGCAGGGAAACACCGGGGAGCTGTTTTTT. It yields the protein CASRQGNTGELFF.

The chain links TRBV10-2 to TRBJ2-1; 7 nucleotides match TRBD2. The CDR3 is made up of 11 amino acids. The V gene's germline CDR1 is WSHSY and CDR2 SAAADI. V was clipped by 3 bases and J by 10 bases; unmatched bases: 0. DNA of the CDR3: TGCGCCAGCAGTGAAGCGGGGGAGCAGTTCTTC. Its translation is CASSEAGEQFF.

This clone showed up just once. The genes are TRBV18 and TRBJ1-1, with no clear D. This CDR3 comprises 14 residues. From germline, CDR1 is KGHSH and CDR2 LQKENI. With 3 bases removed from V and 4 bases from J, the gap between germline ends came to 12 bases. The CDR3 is CASSPQTPVTEAFF. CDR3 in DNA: TGTGCCAGCTCACCGCAGACACCTGTCACTGAAGCTTTCTTT.

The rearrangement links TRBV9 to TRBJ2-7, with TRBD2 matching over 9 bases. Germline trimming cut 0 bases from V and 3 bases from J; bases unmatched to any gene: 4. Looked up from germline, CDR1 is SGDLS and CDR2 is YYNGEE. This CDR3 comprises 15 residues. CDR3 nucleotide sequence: TGTGCCAGCAGCGTAGGTAGCGGGAGCGACTACGAGCAGTACTTC. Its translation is CASSVGSGSDYEQYF.

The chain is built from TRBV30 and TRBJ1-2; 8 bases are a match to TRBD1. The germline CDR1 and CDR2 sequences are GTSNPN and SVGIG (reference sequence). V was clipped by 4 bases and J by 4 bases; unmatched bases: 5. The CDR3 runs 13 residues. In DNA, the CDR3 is TGTGCCTGGAACAGGGGGAAGGGCTATGGCTACACCTTC. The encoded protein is CAWNRGKGYGYTF.

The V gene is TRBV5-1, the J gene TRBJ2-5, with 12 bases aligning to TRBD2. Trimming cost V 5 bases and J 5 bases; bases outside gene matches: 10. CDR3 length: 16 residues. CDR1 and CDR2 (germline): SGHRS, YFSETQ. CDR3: CASRGPLAGGLETQYF. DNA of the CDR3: TGCGCCAGCAGGGGTCCTCTAGCGGGGGGGCTTGAGACCCAGTACTTC.

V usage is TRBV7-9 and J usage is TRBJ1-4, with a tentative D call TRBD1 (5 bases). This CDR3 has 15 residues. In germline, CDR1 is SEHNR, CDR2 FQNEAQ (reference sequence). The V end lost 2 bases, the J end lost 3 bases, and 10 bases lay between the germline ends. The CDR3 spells CASSLTGAANEKLFF. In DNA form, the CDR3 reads TGTGCCAGCAGCTTAACTGGGGCAGCTAATGAAAAACTGTTTTTT.

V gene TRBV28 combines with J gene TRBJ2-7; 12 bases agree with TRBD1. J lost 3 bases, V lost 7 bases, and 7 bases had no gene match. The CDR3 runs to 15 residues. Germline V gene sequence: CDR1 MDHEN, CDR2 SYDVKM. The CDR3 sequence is CASTSGTGGIYEQYF. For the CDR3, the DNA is TGTGCCAGCACATCCGGGACAGGGGGCATCTACGAGCAGTACTTC.

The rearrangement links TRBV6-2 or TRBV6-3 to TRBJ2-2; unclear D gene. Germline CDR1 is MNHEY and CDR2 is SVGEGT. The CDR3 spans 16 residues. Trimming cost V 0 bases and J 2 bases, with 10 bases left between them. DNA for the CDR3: TGTGCCAGCAGTTACTCGGCGGAATCTAACACCGGGGAGCTGTTTTTT. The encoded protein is CASSYSAESNTGELFF.

This CDR3 reads CASSLYDRGYGYTF. In DNA, the CDR3 is TGTGCCAGTAGTCTATACGACAGGGGCTATGGCTACACCTTC. The chain carries TRBV19 and TRBJ1-2, with TRBD1 matching over 8 bases. Looked up from germline, CDR1 is LNHDA and CDR2 is SQIVND (reference sequence). This CDR3 region has 14 residues. J was trimmed by 4 bases and V by 5 bases; bases with no gene match: 6.

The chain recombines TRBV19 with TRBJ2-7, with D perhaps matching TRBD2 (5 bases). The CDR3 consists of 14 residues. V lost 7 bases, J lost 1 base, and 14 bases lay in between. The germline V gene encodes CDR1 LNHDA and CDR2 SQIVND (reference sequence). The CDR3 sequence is CASNPLGRSYEQYF. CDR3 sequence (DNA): TGTGCCAGTAATCCTCTGGGGAGATCCTACGAGCAGTACTTC.

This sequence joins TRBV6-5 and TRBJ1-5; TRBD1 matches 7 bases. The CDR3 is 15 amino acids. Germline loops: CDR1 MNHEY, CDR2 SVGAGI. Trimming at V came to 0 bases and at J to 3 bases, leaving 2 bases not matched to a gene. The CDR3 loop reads CASSYSGTANQPQHF. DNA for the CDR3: TGTGCCAGCAGTTACTCCGGGACAGCCAATCAGCCCCAGCATTTT.

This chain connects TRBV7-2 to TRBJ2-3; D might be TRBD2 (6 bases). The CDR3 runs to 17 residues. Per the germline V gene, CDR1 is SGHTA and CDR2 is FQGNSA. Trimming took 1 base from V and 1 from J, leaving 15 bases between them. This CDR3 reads CASSLGGKRGGTDTQYF. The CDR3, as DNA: TGTGCCAGCAGCTTAGGGGGAAAACGCGGGGGCACAGATACGCAGTATTTT.

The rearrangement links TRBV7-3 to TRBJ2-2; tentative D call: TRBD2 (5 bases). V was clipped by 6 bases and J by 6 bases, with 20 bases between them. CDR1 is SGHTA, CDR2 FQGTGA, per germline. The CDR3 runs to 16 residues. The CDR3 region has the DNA TGTGCCAGCAGAAAAGAGGGTCTAGTACCGTCCGGGGAGCTGTTTTTT. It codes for CASRKEGLVPSGELFF.

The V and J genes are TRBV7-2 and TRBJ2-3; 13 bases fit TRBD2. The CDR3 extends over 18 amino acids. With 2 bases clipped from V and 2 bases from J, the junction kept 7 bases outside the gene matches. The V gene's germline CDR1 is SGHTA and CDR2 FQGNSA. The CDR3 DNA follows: TGTGCCAGCAGCTTAAGACTAGCGGGAGGACCGGTCACAGATACGCAGTATTTT. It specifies CASSLRLAGGPVTDTQYF.

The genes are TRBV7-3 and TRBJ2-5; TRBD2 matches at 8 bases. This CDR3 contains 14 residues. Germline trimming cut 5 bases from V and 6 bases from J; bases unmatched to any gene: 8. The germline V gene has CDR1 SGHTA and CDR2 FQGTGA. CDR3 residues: CASSQSGGGKTQYF. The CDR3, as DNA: TGTGCCAGCAGCCAAAGCGGGGGCGGGAAGACCCAGTACTTC.

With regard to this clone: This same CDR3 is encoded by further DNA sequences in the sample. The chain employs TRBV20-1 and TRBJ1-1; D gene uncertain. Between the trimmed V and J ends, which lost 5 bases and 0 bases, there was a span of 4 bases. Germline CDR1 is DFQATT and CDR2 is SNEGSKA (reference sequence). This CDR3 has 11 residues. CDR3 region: CSAPLNTEAFF. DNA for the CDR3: TGCAGTGCTCCGTTGAACACTGAAGCTTTCTTT.

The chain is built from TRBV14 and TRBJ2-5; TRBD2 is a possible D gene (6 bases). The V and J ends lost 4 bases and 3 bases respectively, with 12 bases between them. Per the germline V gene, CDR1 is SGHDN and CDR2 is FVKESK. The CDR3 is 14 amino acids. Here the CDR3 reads CASSPMWGEETQYF. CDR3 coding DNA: TGTGCCAGCAGCCCCATGTGGGGGGAAGAGACCCAGTACTTC.

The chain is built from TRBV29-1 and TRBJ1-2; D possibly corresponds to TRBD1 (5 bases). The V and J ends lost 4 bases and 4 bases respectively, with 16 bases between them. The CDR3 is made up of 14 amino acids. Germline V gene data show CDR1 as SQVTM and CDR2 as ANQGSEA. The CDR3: CSVGPQGIPYGYTF. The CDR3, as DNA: TGCAGCGTTGGGCCTCAGGGAATACCCTATGGCTACACCTTC.

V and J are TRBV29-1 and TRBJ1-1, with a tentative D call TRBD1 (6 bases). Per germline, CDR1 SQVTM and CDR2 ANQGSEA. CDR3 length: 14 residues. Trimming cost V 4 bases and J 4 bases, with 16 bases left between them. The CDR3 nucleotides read TGCAGCGTTGCGGGACACACCCAGGGCACTGAAGCTTTCTTT. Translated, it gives CSVAGHTQGTEAFF.